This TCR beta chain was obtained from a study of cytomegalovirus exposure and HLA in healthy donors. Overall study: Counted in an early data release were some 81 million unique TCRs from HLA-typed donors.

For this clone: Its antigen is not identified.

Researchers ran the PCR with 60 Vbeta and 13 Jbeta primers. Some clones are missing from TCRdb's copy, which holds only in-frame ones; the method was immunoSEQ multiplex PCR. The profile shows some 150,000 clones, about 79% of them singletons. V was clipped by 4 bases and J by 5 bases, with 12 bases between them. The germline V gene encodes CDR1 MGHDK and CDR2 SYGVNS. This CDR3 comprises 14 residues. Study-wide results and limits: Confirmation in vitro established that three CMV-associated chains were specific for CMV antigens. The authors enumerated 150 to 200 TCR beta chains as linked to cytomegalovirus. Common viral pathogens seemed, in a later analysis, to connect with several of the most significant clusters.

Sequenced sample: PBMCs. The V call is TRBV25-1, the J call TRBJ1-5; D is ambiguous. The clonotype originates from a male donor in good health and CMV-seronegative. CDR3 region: CASSAPGSHQPQHF. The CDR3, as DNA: TGTGCCAGCAGTGCGCCGGGAAGTCATCAGCCCCAGCATTTT.